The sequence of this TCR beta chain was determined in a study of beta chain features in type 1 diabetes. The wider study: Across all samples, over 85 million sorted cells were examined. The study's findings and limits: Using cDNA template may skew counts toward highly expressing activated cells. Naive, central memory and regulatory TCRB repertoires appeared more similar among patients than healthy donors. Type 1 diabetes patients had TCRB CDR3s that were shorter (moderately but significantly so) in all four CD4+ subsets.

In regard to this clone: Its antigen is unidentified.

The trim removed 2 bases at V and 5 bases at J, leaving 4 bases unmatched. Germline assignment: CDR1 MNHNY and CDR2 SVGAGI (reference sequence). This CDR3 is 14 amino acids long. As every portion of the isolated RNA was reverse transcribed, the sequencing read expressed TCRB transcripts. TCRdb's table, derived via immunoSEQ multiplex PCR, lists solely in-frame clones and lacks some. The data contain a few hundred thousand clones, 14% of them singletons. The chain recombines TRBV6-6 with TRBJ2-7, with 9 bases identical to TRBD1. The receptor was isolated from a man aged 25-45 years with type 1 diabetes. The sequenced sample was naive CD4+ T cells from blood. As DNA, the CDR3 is TGTGCCAGCAGTTACCCGGACAGGGGCCACGAGCAGTACTTC. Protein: CASSYPDRGHEQYF.